This record concerns one TCR beta chain sequence. Its antigen remains undetermined. The sample holds no much larger clone one base away, and base qualities are not on file. Using the deep immunoSEQ assay, multiplex PCR amplified TCR CDR3 regions from genomic DNA. Extracted genomic DNA from each cell subset was spread evenly across all wells of several immunoSEQ 96-well plates, with each plate serving as a replicate. Each replicate PCR for sorted subsets received roughly 0.2 ug genomic DNA, equal to tens of thousands of T cell genomes. Purified libraries were measured with a Qubit 3.0 fluorometer, size-checked on a Bioanalyzer 2100, and measured again with the KAPA Library Quantification kit. Each immunoSEQ 96-well plate was sequenced on its own single-read 150-cycle Illumina NextSeq 550 flow cell. The original methods were these. Because only junctional sequences without quality scores were contained in the immunoSEQ output, filtering matching that applied to full-length reads could not be performed. Sequences were annotated with PyIR, a Python wrapper for IgBLAST v1.9, using IMGT germline references to assign V/J genes and CDR3. Any read was removed if the V/J assignment was weak (E-value above 1e-6), the CDR3 was missing, or the read contained stop codons, out-of-frame junctions, or ambiguous translated residues. V3J clonotypes were defined as sequences sharing an identical inferred V gene, J gene, and CDR3 amino acid sequence. The percentage overlap between two repertoires was calculated by dividing the number of shared unique clonotypes by the size of the smaller repertoire. Repertoire richness was assessed with RTK rarefaction, the Chao1 estimator, and Recon v2.1 estimates of unobserved clonotypes. Generation probabilities for all TCRbeta clonotypes obtained by the gDNA method from four donors were computed using OLGA. TCRdb limited this immuneACCESS table to in-frame rearrangements with V and J called. A share of clones is missing; checked studies link under half to unresolved V genes, and the rest is unexplained. For V, J and clone size, that table is used; D and trimming come from the DNA. Across this sample there are around 1,900,000 clones, with 93% seen only once. The top ten clonotypes cover less than 2% of the sample.

CD8 naive samples were CD45RO-negative cells positively selected for CCR7, giving a CD45RA+CCR7+ population that excluded TemRA cells. Healthy HIV-negative adults with no recently reported acute infections or vaccinations were included as donors. All donors were Caucasian adults living in Nashville, Tennessee, USA. Blood was obtained by leukapheresis, after which PBMCs were separated by Ficoll-Histopaque density gradient centrifugation and cryopreserved in liquid nitrogen vapor phase. Analytical flow cytometry was used to check the purity and quantity of each magnetically sorted T cell population. Each sorted fraction had its genomic DNA isolated and then quantified by UV absorbance on a Nanodrop 2000c. The data belong to a study of shared clonotypes between healthy human individuals (TCRdb year 2020). In terms of the full investigation: The cohort comprised a couple of women and a few men aged 18 to 49 years. To increase sequencing depth and limit assay-specific biases, TCR repertoire library preparation and sequencing were carried out by different laboratories using diverse techniques. Between about 0.94 and 10 billion PBMCs per donor were obtained by leukapheresis. For each donor, three plates each were used for CD4 naive and CD4 memory, two plates were used for CD8 naive, and one plate was used for CD8 memory. Blood TCR repertoires of 5 or 6 healthy adults were deeply sequenced to estimate repertoire size and the extent of clonotype sharing between individuals.

The germline V gene (reference sequence) yields LNHDA for CDR1 and SQIVND for CDR2. The CDR3 holds 13 amino acids from the cysteine to the phenylalanine. Solely the CDR3 DNA is kept, with 39 bases framed from the first base. V is shortened by 7 bases, J by 5 bases, and the region joining them spans 14 bases. Broad study findings and their caveats: Based on pairwise subsampling, the degree of clonotype sharing among donors was expected to be affected by sequencing depth. Sampling was restricted to blood, and TCR repertoires in tissue are likely to differ from TCR repertoires in blood. Even with the large sequencing depth, rarefaction of the sorted-subset datasets indicated that sequencing was incomplete. Naive subsets generally had larger estimated clonotype richness than memory subsets. Compared with non-shared clonotypes, the clonotypes found in all four sorted-subset donors had higher generation probabilities. Across a few donors, about 4.5% of naive CD4, approximately 3.6% of naive CD8, around 2.5% of memory CD4, and under 0.45% of memory CD8 clonotypes were shared. Because the study included a small number of donors, the genetic and exposure-history diversity represented was limited.

The origin of this receptor is a man aged 18 to 29 in good health. Some clones in this sample may be carry-over from other donors' samples. Source material: naive CD8+ T cells from PBMCs. The cell subset or site label on this specimen signifies: CD45RA+CCR7+. The receptor chain draws on TRBV19 and TRBJ1-1; tentative D gene TRBD1, with 5 bases matching. Here is the DNA: TGTGCCAGTAATCCTAGGGGATTAACTGAAGCTTTCTTT. It codes for CASNPRGLTEAFF.